Listed below are T cell receptor beta chains from one sample, sequenced in a study of chemoradiotherapy in HPV16-positive cancers. Assay: immunoSEQ multiplex PCR; the TCRdb copy retains only in-frame clones and omits some. Of about 180 clones listed, about four fifths are singletons. This material consisted of tumor tissue, taken from a patient who underwent chemoradiotherapy. These receptors were collected from a human donor with HPV-associated anogenital cancer. Each CDR3 is given with its conserved first and last residue. The D gene is left open where the match is weak. The size field is filled for only some rows; it gives once, few, many or a size class.

D | J | size | V | DNA | CDR3
. | TRBJ2-3 | . | TRBV15 | TGTGCCACCAGCAGAGACGAGGGGGGGGCGGCTGATACGCAGTATTTT | CATSRDEGGAADTQYF
. | TRBJ1-1 | . | TRBV30 | TGTGCCTGGAGTGTAGGGAGAGGAGCTTTCTTT | CAWSVGRGAFF
. | TRBJ2-3 | . | TRBV18 | TGTGCCAGCTCACCGACTCAAGATACGCAGTATTTT | CASSPTQDTQYF
. | TRBJ1-3 | . | TRBV5-1 | TGCGCCAGCAGCTTCGCGCCGGGGAACACCATATATTTT | CASSFAPGNTIYF
. | TRBJ1-5 | . | TRBV7-8 | TGTGCCAGCAGCCAGGGCAGCAATCAGCCCCAGCATTTT | CASSQGSNQPQHF
. | TRBJ2-7 | . | TRBV5-1 | TGCGCCAGCAGCTTGGATTTATCCTACGAGCAGTACTTC | CASSLDLSYEQYF
. | TRBJ1-1 | . | TRBV5-1 | TGCGCCAGCAAGGTAGGAGTGAACACTGAAGCTTTCTTT | CASKVGVNTEAFF
. | TRBJ1-2 | . | TRBV7-9 | TGTGCCAGCAGCTTAGACGGGTCTGGCTACACCTTC | CASSLDGSGYTF
TRBD1 | TRBJ1-1 | . | TRBV2 | TGTGCCAGCACCAGGGGACAGGGTTACACTGAAGCTTTCTTT | CASTRGQGYTEAFF
. | TRBJ2-3 | . | TRBV28 | TGTGCCAGCAGTCCCGACTGGCGGACAGATACGCAGTATTTT | CASSPDWRTDTQYF
. | TRBJ1-5 | . | TRBV10-1 | TGCGCCAGCAGTGGGGGGACGGATCAGCCCCAGCATTTT | CASSGGTDQPQHF
. | TRBJ2-6 | once | TRBV9 | TGTGCCAGCAGCGCCGGGAACTCTGGGGCCAACGTCCTGACTTTC | CASSAGNSGANVLTF
. | TRBJ2-5 | . | TRBV7-9 | TGTGCCAGCAGCTTCGATAGCGAAGAGACCCAGTACTTC | CASSFDSEETQYF
. | TRBJ1-2 | . | TRBV30 | TGTGCCTGGAGGGCAATGACGGGTAGCGGCTACACCTTC | CAWRAMTGSGYTF
. | TRBJ1-4 | . | TRBV2 | TGTGCCAGCGCCCCTCGCGAAAAACTGTTTTTT | CASAPREKLFF
. | TRBJ1-2 | . | TRBV5-6 | TGTGCCAGCAGCTTGGATAACTATGGCTACACCTTC | CASSLDNYGYTF
TRBD2 | TRBJ2-7 | . | TRBV11-2 | TGTGCCAGCACCACTAGCGGGGGTTCCTACGAGCAGTACTTC | CASTTSGGSYEQYF
. | TRBJ1-5 | . | TRBV12-2 | TGTGCAAGTCGCTTAGTGATAGATAGCAATCAGCCCCAGCATTTT | CASRLVIDSNQPQHF
TRBD1 | TRBJ2-5 | . | TRBV4-2 | TGTGCCAGCAGCCAAGATCGGGGACAGCAAGAGACCCAGTACTTC | CASSQDRGQQETQYF
TRBD1 | TRBJ1-4 | . | TRBV25-1 | TGTGCCAGCAGTGACACCGGGACAGGGAATGAAAAACTGTTTTTT | CASSDTGTGNEKLFF
TRBD2 | TRBJ2-3 | . | TRBV25-1 | TGTGCCAGCAGTGAAATAGCGGGAGAAGATTCGGATACGCAGTATTTT | CASSEIAGEDSDTQYF